These T cell receptor beta chains were read from a single sample in a study of beta chain features in type 1 diabetes. Only in-frame clones appear in the TCRdb table, and some are missing; sequencing was by immunoSEQ multiplex PCR. This sample yields around 100,000 clones, of which 25% to 35% are seen a single time; under 0.55% belongs to the top ten. Sequenced material: central memory CD4+ T cells from blood. The receptors here all came from a woman younger than 30 with type 1 diabetes. CDR3s include the opening cysteine and the closing phenylalanine or tryptophan. Fields, in order: V gene, clone size, CDR3 protein. Not all rows give a size; the values are once, few, many and, for expanded clones, a class.

V gene: TRBV14; clone size: few; CDR3 protein: CASSQGTGYRHWAFF
V gene: TRBV11-2; clone size: NA; CDR3 protein: CASSHATSVSTDTQYF
V gene: TRBV7-9; clone size: few; CDR3 protein: CASSSRQLAGGADTQYF
V gene: TRBV6-5; clone size: NA; CDR3 protein: CASSYSTELYGYTF
V gene: TRBV5-1; clone size: NA; CDR3 protein: CASSPGAAGAQETQYF
V gene: TRBV28; clone size: NA; CDR3 protein: CASRWSRGHYGYTF
V gene: TRBV5-1; clone size: NA; CDR3 protein: CASSSAGGSSGTGEQFF
V gene: TRBV18; clone size: NA; CDR3 protein: CASSLLVGETQYF
V gene: TRBV9; clone size: NA; CDR3 protein: CASSAGASGTSYEQYF
V gene: TRBV9; clone size: NA; CDR3 protein: CASSESGGEQYF
V gene: TRBV27; clone size: NA; CDR3 protein: CASSLVGLGYNEQFF